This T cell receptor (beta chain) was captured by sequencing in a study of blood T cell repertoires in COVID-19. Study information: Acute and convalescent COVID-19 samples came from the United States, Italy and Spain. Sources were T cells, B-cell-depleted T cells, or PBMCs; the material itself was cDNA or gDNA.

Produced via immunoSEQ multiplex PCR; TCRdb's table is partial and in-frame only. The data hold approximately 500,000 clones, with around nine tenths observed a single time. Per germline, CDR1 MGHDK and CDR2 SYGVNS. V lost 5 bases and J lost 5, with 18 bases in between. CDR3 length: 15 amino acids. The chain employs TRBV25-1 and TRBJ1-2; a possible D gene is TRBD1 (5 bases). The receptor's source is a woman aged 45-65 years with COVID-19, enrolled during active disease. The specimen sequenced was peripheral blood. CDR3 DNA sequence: TGTGCCAGCAGTTACGTCATGGGGCGGGGGTATGGCTACACCTTC. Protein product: CASSYVMGRGYGYTF.